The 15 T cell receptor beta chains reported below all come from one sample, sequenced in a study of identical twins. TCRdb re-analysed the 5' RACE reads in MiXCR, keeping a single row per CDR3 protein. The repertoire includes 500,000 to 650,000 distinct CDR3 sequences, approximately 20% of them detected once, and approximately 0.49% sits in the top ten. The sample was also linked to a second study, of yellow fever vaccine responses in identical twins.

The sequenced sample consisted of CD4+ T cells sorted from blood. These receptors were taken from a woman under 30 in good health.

DNA for the CDR3: TGTGCCAGCAGCTTTATCCTGGACAGCGATGGGGAGACCCAGTACTTC. Its protein is CASSFILDSDGETQYF. This sequence joins TRBV5-5 and TRBJ2-5; D possibly corresponds to TRBD1 (6 bases). Germline loops: CDR1 SGHKS, CDR2 YYEKEE (reference sequence). Trimming took 2 bases from V and 5 from J, leaving 19 bases between them. The CDR3 is 16 residues long. The full variable domain, its missing parts supplied by reference TRBV5-5 and TRBJ2-5, is DAGVTQSPTHLIKTRGQQVTLRCSPISGHKSVSWYQQVLGQGPQFIFQYYEKEERGRGNFPDRFSARQFPNYSSELNVNALLLGDSALYLCASSFILDSDGETQYFGPGTRLLVL.

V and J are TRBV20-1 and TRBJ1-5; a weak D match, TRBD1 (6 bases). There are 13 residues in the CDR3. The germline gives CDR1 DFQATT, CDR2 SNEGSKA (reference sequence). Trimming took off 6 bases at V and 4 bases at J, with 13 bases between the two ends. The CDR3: CSANRDTNQPQHF. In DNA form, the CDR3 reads TGCAGTGCCAACCGGGACACTAATCAGCCCCAGCATTTT.

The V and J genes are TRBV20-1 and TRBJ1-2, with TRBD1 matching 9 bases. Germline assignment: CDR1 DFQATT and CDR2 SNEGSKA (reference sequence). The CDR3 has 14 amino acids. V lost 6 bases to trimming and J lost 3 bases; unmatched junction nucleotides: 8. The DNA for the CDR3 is TGCAGTGCCGAAACAGGGGGCGGATACTATGGCTACACCTTC. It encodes CSAETGGGYYGYTF.

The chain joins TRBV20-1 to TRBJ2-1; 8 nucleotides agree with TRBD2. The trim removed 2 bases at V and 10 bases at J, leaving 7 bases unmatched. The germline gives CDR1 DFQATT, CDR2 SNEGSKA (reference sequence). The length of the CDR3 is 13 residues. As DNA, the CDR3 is TGCAGTGCTAGACCTGGACTAGCTGGGGAGCAGTTCTTC. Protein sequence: CSARPGLAGEQFF.

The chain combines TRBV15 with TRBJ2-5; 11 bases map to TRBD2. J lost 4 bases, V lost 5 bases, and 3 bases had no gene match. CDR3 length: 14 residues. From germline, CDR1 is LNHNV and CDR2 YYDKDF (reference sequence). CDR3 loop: CATSGGLAGETQYF. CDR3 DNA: TGTGCCACCAGCGGAGGACTAGCGGGAGAGACCCAGTACTTC.

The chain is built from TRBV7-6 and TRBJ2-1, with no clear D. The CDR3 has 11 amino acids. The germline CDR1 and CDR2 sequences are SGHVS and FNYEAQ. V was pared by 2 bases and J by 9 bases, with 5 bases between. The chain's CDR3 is CASSLYREQFF. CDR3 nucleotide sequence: TGTGCCAGCAGCTTATATCGTGAGCAGTTCTTC.

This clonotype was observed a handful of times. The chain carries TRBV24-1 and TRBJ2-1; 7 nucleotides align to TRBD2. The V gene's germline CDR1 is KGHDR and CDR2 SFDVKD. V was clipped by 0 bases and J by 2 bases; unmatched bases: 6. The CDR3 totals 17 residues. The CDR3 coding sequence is TGTGCCACCAGTGATTTGTCAACTAGCGTAACCTACAATGAGCAGTTCTTC. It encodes CATSDLSTSVTYNEQFF.

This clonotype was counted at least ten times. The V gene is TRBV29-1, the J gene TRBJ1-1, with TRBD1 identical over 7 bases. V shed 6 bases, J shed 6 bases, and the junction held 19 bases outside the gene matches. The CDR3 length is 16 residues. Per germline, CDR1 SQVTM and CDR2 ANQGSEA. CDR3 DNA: TGCAGCGTCGTCGGACAGGCCCTTTTGACCAACCCTGAAGCTTTCTTT. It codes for CSVVGQALLTNPEAFF.

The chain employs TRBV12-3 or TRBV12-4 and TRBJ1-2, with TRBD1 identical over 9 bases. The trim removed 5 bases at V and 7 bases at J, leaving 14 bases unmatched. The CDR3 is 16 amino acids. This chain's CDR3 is CASSASPGQGIVGYTF. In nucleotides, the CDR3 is TGTGCCAGCAGTGCCTCACCGGGACAGGGAATCGTTGGCTACACCTTC.

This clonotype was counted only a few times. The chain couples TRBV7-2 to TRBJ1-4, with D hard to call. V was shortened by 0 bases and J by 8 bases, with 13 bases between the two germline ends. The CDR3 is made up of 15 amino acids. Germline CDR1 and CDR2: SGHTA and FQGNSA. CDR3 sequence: CASSLAAEAGEKLFF. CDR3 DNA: TGTGCCAGCAGCTTAGCGGCGGAGGCGGGGGAAAAACTGTTTTTT.

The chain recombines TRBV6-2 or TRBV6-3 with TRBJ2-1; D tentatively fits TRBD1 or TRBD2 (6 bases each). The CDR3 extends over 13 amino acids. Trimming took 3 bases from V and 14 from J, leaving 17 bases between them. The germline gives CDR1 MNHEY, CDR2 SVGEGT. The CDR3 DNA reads TGTGCCAGCAGTTATATAGTTTCGGGGGCCGAGTTCTTC. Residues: CASSYIVSGAEFF.

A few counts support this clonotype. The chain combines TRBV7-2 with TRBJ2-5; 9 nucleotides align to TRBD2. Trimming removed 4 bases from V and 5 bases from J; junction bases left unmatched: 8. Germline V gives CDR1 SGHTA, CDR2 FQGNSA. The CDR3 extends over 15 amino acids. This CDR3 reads CASSWIAGASETQYF. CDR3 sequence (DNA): TGTGCCAGCAGCTGGATAGCGGGAGCATCGGAGACCCAGTACTTC.

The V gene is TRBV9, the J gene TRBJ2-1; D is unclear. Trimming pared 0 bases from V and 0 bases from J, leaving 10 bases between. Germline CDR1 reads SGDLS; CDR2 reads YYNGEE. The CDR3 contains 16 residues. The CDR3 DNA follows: TGTGCCAGCAGCGTAGTCTCCTCAGTCTCCTACAATGAGCAGTTCTTC. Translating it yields CASSVVSSVSYNEQFF.

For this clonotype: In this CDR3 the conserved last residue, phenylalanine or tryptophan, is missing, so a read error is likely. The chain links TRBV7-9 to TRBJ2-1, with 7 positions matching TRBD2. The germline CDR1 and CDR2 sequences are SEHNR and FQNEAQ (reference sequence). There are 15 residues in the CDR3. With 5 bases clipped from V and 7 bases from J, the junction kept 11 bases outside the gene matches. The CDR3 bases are TGTGCCAGCAGCCAGCAAAGCGGGGTGTGGAATGAGCAGTTCTTA. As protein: CASSQQSGVWNEQFL.

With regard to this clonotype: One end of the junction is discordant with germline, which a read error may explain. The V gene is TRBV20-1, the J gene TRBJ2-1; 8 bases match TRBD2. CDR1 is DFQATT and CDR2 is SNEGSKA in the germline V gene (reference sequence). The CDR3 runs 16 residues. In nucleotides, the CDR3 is TGCTGTGCTAGAGATTTCCGGACTAGCTTTGACAATGAGCAGTTCTTC. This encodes CCARDFRTSFDNEQFF.